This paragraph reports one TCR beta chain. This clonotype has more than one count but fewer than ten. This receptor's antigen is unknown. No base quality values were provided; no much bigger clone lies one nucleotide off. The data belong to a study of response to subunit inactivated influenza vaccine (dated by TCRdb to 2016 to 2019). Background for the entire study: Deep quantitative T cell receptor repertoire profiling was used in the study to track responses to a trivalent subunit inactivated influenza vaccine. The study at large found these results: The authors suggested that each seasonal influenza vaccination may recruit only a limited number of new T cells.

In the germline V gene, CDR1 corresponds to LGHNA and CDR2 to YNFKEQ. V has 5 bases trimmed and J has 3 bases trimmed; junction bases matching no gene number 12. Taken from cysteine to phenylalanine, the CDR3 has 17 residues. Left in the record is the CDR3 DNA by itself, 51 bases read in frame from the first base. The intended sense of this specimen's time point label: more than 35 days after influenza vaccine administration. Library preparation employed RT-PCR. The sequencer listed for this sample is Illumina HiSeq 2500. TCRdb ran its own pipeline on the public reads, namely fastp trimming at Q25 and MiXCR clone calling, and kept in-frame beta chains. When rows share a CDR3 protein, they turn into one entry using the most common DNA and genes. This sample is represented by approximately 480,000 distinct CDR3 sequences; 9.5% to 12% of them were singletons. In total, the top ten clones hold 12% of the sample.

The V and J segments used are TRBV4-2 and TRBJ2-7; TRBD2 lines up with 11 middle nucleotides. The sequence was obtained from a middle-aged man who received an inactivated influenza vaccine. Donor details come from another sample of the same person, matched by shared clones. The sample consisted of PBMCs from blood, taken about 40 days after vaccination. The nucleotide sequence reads TGTGCCAGCAGCATAGGGACTAGCGGCCGCATCGTCTACGAGCAGTACTTC. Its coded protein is CASSIGTSGRIVYEQYF.